This T cell receptor (beta chain) was documented in a study of post-analysis software for immune sequencing data. In the study overall: Included courses were relapsing-remitting and secondary progressive multiple sclerosis; progressive-relapsing multiple sclerosis was also included.

V shed 4 bases and J shed 4 bases, with 3 bases lying between them. The CDR3 consists of 10 residues. From germline, CDR1 is SQVTM and CDR2 ANQGSEA. Unique molecular identifiers tagged the TCR beta cDNA libraries. TCRdb called the PCR reads again in MiXCR, with one record for every CDR3 protein. The sample yields fewer than 850,000 distinct CDR3 sequences, about 32% seen once. General observations from the study: With TRBV5-6, TRBV5-1 and TRBV20-1 included, about five TRBV segments were more frequent in patients than in controls. Significantly decreased normalized Chao1 diversity was recorded for multiple sclerosis patients relative to controls.

This clonotype occurred a few times. The antigen is undetermined. V is TRBV29-1 and J is TRBJ2-3, with D hard to call. Sequencing used blood. This TCR came from a girl aged 5-17 years with multiple sclerosis. In nucleotides, the CDR3 is TGCAGCGTTGTTCCAGATACGCAGTATTTT. The encoded protein is CSVVPDTQYF.